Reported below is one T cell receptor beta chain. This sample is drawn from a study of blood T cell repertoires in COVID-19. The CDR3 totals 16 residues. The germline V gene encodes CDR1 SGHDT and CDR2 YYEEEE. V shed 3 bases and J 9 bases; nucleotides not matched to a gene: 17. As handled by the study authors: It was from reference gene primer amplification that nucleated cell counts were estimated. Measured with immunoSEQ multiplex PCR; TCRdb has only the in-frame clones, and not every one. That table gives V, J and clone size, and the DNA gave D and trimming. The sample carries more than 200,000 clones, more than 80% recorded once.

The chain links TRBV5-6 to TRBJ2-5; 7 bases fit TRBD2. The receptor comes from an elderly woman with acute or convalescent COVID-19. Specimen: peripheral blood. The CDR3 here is CASSYRGTGSGGSQYF. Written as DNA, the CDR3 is TGTGCCAGCAGCTACCGCGGGACGGGGTCGGGGGGTTCCCAGTACTTC. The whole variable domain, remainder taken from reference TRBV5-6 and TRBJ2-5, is DAGVTQSPTHLIKTRGQQVTLRCSPKSGHDTVSWYQQALGQGPQFIFQYYEEEERQRGNFPDRFSGHQFPNYSSELNVNALLLGDSALYLCASSYRGTGSGGSQYFGPGTRLLVL.